This T cell receptor beta chain is from a study of cytomegalovirus exposure and HLA in healthy donors. Findings and limits, study-wide: TCR clusters originating in the first cohort tended to co-occur in the 100 to 150 validation repertoires, according to a later analysis.

The V gene lost 4 bases and the J gene lost 5 bases, with 6 bases spanning the gap. The CDR3 covers 11 residues. Germline CDR1 reads SGHDT; CDR2 reads YYEEEE. Clones were sequenced by immunoSEQ multiplex PCR, and TCRdb holds only the in-frame ones, with some missing. The sample gives 40,000 to 55,000 clones, approximately 93% of which show up once; 2.1% is in the top ten. With respect to this clone: Its antigen remains unknown.

This clonotype originated in a woman aged 18-29 years in good health and CMV-seronegative. V and J are TRBV5-6 and TRBJ1-2; no definite D call. The material sequenced was PBMCs. DNA for the CDR3: TGTGCCAGCAGCGAGGGTTATGGCTACACCTTC. Translated, it gives CASSEGYGYTF.